These T cell receptor beta chains were read from a single sample in a study of blood T cells in healthy people across ages. TCRdb ran MiXCR on the 5' RACE reads and lists one entry per CDR3 protein. The table shows roughly 800,000 distinct CDR3 sequences, with 20% to 30% occurring only once. These data also featured in a second study, about T cells of mothers and their children.

Sequencing was performed on blood. The receptors were sampled from a boy aged 5-17 years in good health. The CDR3 runs from the conserved cysteine through the conserved F or W. The D gene is left open where the match is weak. Where a row states a size, it is once, few, many or the class of an expanded clone; other rows omit it.

V: TRBV4-3
J: TRBJ2-1
size: few
D: TRBD2
length: 16
CDR3: CASSQGTSGGYNEQFF
DNA: TGCGCCAGCAGCCAAGGGACTAGCGGGGGCTACAATGAGCAGTTCTTC

V: TRBV12-5
J: TRBJ2-3
size: .
D: .
length: 17
CDR3: CASGFLPAETSTDTQYF
DNA: TGTGCTAGTGGTTTTCTTCCGGCGGAAACTAGCACAGATACGCAGTATTTT

V: TRBV7-8
J: TRBJ1-6
size: many
D: .
length: 15
CDR3: CASSLCGTNCSPLHF
DNA: TGTGCCAGCAGCCTCTGCGGGACCAACTGTTCACCCCTCCACTTT

V: TRBV29-1
J: TRBJ2-1
size: few
D: .
length: 14
CDR3: CSVVGRRSYNEQFF
DNA: TGCAGCGTTGTGGGGAGGCGCTCCTACAATGAGCAGTTCTTC

V: TRBV3-1
J: TRBJ1-1
size: few
D: .
length: 13
CDR3: CASSQGTYTEAFF
DNA: TGTGCCAGCAGCCAAGGTACCTACACTGAAGCTTTCTTT

V: TRBV4-2
J: TRBJ2-7
size: .
D: .
length: 14
CDR3: CASSQDRAGNEQYF
DNA: TGTGCCAGCAGCCAAGATCGGGCGGGGAACGAGCAGTACTTC

V: TRBV5-4
J: TRBJ2-2
size: few
D: .
length: 16
CDR3: CASSLVAGAGTGELFF
DNA: TGTGCCAGCAGCTTGGTCGCCGGGGCGGGCACCGGGGAGCTGTTTTTT

V: TRBV28
J: TRBJ2-4
size: .
D: TRBD2
length: 16
CDR3: CASSLFSGGAKNIQYF
DNA: TGTGCCAGCAGTTTATTTAGCGGGGGTGCCAAAAACATTCAGTACTTC

V: TRBV9
J: TRBJ2-7
size: .
D: TRBD2
length: 15
CDR3: CASSVGGRAAREQYF
DNA: TGTGCCAGCAGCGTAGGCGGGAGGGCCGCGCGCGAGCAGTACTTC

V: TRBV28
J: TRBJ2-5
size: few
D: .
length: 14
CDR3: CASKLAGEYETQYF
DNA: TGTGCCAGCAAACTAGCAGGAGAATATGAGACCCAGTACTTC

V: TRBV15
J: TRBJ2-5
size: few
D: .
length: 15
CDR3: CATSRDQGRGETQYF
DNA: TGTGCCACCAGCAGAGATCAGGGCAGGGGAGAGACCCAGTACTTC

V: TRBV29-1
J: TRBJ2-5
size: few
D: .
length: 13
CDR3: CSAKGPWEETQYF
DNA: TGCAGCGCCAAGGGGCCATGGGAAGAGACCCAGTACTTC

V: TRBV7-2
J: TRBJ1-1
size: .
D: .
length: 14
CDR3: CASSLVGRTPEAFF
DNA: TGTGCCAGCAGCTTAGTGGGCAGGACCCCTGAAGCTTTCTTT

V: TRBV20-1
J: TRBJ1-4
size: .
D: TRBD1
length: 16
CDR3: CSARIHRGPTNEKLFF
DNA: TGCAGTGCTAGGATACACAGGGGGCCCACTAATGAAAAACTGTTTTTT

V: TRBV20-1
J: TRBJ2-3
size: .
D: .
length: 12
CDR3: CSASQWADTQYF
DNA: TGCAGTGCTAGCCAATGGGCAGATACGCAGTATTTT

V: TRBV7-2
J: TRBJ2-5
size: once
D: .
length: 15
CDR3: CASSLVWDPQETQYF
DNA: TGTGCCAGCAGCTTAGTGTGGGATCCACAAGAGACCCAGTACTTC

V: TRBV18
J: TRBJ1-4
size: once
D: .
length: 14
CDR3: CASSPRRDGEKLFF
DNA: TGTGCCAGCTCACCAAGGAGGGACGGTGAAAAACTGTTTTTT

V: TRBV20-1
J: TRBJ2-7
size: few
D: TRBD2
length: 15
CDR3: CSARDGGLASYEQYF
DNA: TGCAGTGCTAGAGATGGGGGACTAGCGTCTTACGAGCAGTACTTC

V: TRBV12-3/TRBV12-4
J: TRBJ1-1
size: .
D: .
length: 14
CDR3: CASSLGEGGTEAFF
DNA: TGTGCCAGCAGTCTCGGCGAGGGCGGCACTGAAGCTTTCTTT

V: TRBV4-3
J: TRBJ2-5
size: .
D: TRBD1
length: 16
CDR3: CASSQEGQGAGKTQYF
DNA: TGCGCCAGCAGCCAAGAGGGACAGGGGGCCGGAAAGACCCAGTACTTC

V: TRBV10-3
J: TRBJ2-1
size: .
D: TRBD2
length: 14
CDR3: CAISVLAGSNEQFF
DNA: TGTGCCATCAGTGTCCTAGCGGGAAGCAATGAGCAGTTCTTC